This entry is about one T cell receptor beta chain. The treatment denotes: roughly 20 received Ad26.COV2.S at low or high dose, single or two shots; a few received placebo; per-sample allocation not given. The investigators took samples on day 63 after the first vaccine or placebo injection. Donation was by an adult aged 18-55 years who was in Boston. The sample comes from a study of Ad26.COV2.S vaccination and SARS-CoV-2 variants. About the research overall: Donor had been placed in the Ad26.COV2.S arm of the COV1001 trial. Donor got 5x10^10 or 1x10^11 viral particles of Ad26.COV2.S.

Some clones are missing from TCRdb's copy, which holds only in-frame ones; the method was immunoSEQ multiplex PCR. The data contain about 680,000 clones, more than 70% of them singletons. The CDR3 totals 15 residues. CDR1 is SNHLY, CDR2 FYNNEI, per germline. Deletions cut 4 bases from V and 1 base from J, with 10 bases between. This receptor was obtained from a person aged 18-65 years who received the Ad26.COV2.S COVID-19 vaccine or a placebo. V is TRBV2 and J is TRBJ2-2; possibly TRBD1 for D (5 bases). This specimen was peripheral blood, taken in a trial of Ad26.COV2.S vaccine versus placebo. CDR3 residues: CASSVQQVNTGELFF. The CDR3 DNA sequence: TGTGCCAGCAGTGTGCAACAGGTGAACACCGGGGAGCTGTTTTTT.